This T cell receptor (beta chain) was identified in a study of blood T cells in healthy people across ages. Regarding the study as a whole: Unsorted PBMCs ruled out conclusive naive versus antigen-experienced comparison. A greater number of naive CD4+ cells and higher diversity distinguished long-lived donors from aged donors.

Then a second PCR, running about 6 to 12 cycles, was carried out with a sample-barcoded 5' primer and a J-beta primer mix. A template-switch adaptor containing 12 random nucleotides labeled each cDNA molecule. MiXCR was run by TCRdb on the 5' RACE reads, yielding one entry per CDR3 protein. The sample has about a million distinct CDR3 sequences; roughly 51% are singletons. Researchers report isolating at least 6.5 million PBMCs per sample. CDR1 SNHLY and CDR2 FYNNEI come from the germline V gene. This CDR3 region has 15 residues. V dropped 6 bases and J dropped 3 bases, with 12 bases sitting between them. Concerning this clonotype: The antigen remains undetermined.

The sample taken for sequencing was blood. The chain uses TRBV2 and TRBJ1-6, with a weak D call TRBD1 (5 bases). This receptor was obtained from a woman aged 60-70 years in good health. The CDR3 DNA reads TGTGCCAGCAGCCCCCAGGGAAACTATAATTCACCCCTCCACTTT. Its translation: CASSPQGNYNSPLHF.